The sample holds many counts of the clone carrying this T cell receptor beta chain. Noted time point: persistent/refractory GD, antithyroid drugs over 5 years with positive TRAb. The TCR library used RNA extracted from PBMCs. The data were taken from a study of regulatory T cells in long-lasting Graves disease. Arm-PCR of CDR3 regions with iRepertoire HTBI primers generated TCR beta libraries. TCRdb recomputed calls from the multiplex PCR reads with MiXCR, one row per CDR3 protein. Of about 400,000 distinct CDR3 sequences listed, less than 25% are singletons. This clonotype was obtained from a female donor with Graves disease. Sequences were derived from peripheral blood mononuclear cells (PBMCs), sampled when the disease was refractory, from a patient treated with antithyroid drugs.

This CDR3 is CASSRSGQIDYGYTF. The CDR3 DNA follows: TGTGCCAGCAGTCGATCGGGACAGATCGATTATGGCTACACCTTC. The rearrangement joins TRBV27 to TRBJ1-2; 7 nucleotides agree with TRBD1. This CDR3 comprises 15 residues. Germline trimming cut 5 bases from V and 5 bases from J; bases unmatched to any gene: 11. Germline assignment: CDR1 MNHEY and CDR2 SMNVEV (reference sequence).